This TCR beta chain was captured in a study of shared clonotypes between healthy human individuals. Study-level points and caveats: Specimens sampled were limited to blood, with tissue repertoires likely differing. In the sorted subsets, rarefaction showed sequencing was incomplete despite large depth. Clonotype sharing among the donors was expected to vary with sequencing depth.

A word on this clone: Its antigen is unknown.

Germline CDR1 and CDR2: MNHEY and SMNVEV (reference sequence). The V and J ends lost 5 bases and 5 bases, in that order; junction bases with no gene match: 9. The CDR3 extends over 15 amino acids. This table comes from immunoSEQ multiplex PCR, and its TCRdb copy is limited to in-frame clones, with some not included. The sample gives about 2.3 million clones, 90% to 95% of which show up once; 0.35% to 0.5% is in the top ten. Source material: naive CD4+ T cells from PBMCs. Subset: CD45RA+ positively selected. The sequence was obtained from a man between 18 and 35 years old in good health. Some clones in this sample may be carry-over from other donors' samples. The chain employs TRBV27 and TRBJ2-1; 7 bases agree with TRBD2. Written as DNA, the CDR3 is TGTGCCAGCAGTGCTGGGACTACGAGGAACAATGAGCAGTTCTTC. Residues: CASSAGTTRNNEQFF.